These 9 T cell receptor beta chains originate from one sample sequenced in a study of blood T cell repertoires in COVID-19. Clones were read by immunoSEQ multiplex PCR, and TCRdb kept only the in-frame ones, dropping some. The data show fewer than 350,000 clones, with nearly 90% seen just once and roughly 1.6% held by the top ten. The sequencing sample was made of PBMCs or T cells enriched from blood (not recorded which). All receptors derive from a young woman with acute COVID-19.

In its sample, this clone was seen a few times. The chain combines TRBV19 with TRBJ2-3; 8 nucleotides match TRBD1. The CDR3 consists of 14 residues. J gave up 0 bases and V 6 bases, and 2 bases lay outside the gene matches. The germline V gene encodes CDR1 LNHDA and CDR2 SQIVND (reference sequence). Here the CDR3 reads CASRDRGSTDTQYF. As DNA, the CDR3 is TGTGCCAGTAGAGACAGGGGAAGCACAGATACGCAGTATTTT.

This chain joins TRBV7-2 and TRBJ2-1; TRBD2 matches at 9 bases. Germline lookup yields CDR1 SGHTA and CDR2 FQGNSA. Unmatched junction bases numbered 16, after V lost 5 bases and J lost 8 bases. This CDR3 comprises 17 residues. This CDR3 is CASSGRAAGGQVHEQFF. DNA of the CDR3: TGTGCCAGCAGCGGAAGGGCGGCGGGAGGGCAGGTCCATGAGCAGTTCTTC.

The gene calls are TRBV7-9 and TRBJ1-4, with 9 bases lining up with TRBD1. Germline V gene lookup returns CDR1 SEHNR and CDR2 FQNEAQ (reference sequence). The CDR3 is made up of 13 amino acids. The ends lost 6 bases at V and 10 bases at J; junction bases unmatched: 6. The CDR3 nucleotides are TGTGCCAGCAGTATGACAGGGGGGAGAAAACTGTTTTTT. It encodes CASSMTGGRKLFF.

This clone was seen once. The rearrangement uses TRBV5-1 and TRBJ2-1, with 8 bases matching TRBD1. The CDR3 contains 17 residues. Unmatched junction bases numbered 5, after V lost 0 bases and J lost 0 bases. The germline V gene encodes CDR1 SGHRS and CDR2 YFSETQ. The DNA of the CDR3 is TGCGCCAGCAGCTTGGCGGGACAGGCGAGCTCCTACAATGAGCAGTTCTTC. Its translation is CASSLAGQASSYNEQFF.

A few counts support this clone. This chain connects TRBV6-2 or TRBV6-3 to TRBJ2-5, with 8 bases matching TRBD1. Germline CDR1 and CDR2: MNHEY and SVGEGT. The ends lost 5 bases at V and 1 base at J; junction bases unmatched: 9. This CDR3 has 16 residues. CDR3 sequence reads: CASSRFGQGRQETQYF. The CDR3 DNA reads TGTGCCAGCAGTCGGTTCGGACAGGGCCGCCAAGAGACCCAGTACTTC.

This rearrangement joins TRBV15 to TRBJ2-7, with 7 bases aligning to TRBD2. Germline V CDR1 and CDR2: LNHNV, YYDKDF (reference sequence). The CDR3 contains 15 residues. The trim removed 3 bases at V and 5 bases at J, leaving 10 bases unmatched. The CDR3: CATSRGGTAGHEQYF. The CDR3 DNA is TGTGCCACCAGCAGGGGAGGGACCGCCGGACACGAGCAGTACTTC.

The chain links TRBV5-4 to TRBJ2-1, with 10 bases matching TRBD2. Trimming at V came to 2 bases and at J to 10 bases, leaving 6 bases not matched to a gene. CDR1 and CDR2 (germline): SGHNT, YYREEE (reference sequence). The CDR3 is 14 amino acids. The CDR3 sequence is CASSFPQTSGEQFF. The CDR3 bases are TGTGCCAGCAGCTTCCCCCAGACTAGCGGGGAGCAGTTCTTC.

The CDR3 sequence is CASSLSGQGGQETQYF. CDR3 nucleotides: TGTGCCAGCAGCTTATCGGGACAGGGTGGCCAAGAGACCCAGTACTTC. This chain links TRBV7-2 with TRBJ2-5, with 9 positions matching TRBD1. CDR1 is SGHTA, CDR2 FQGNSA, per germline. The J segment lost 1 base and the V segment lost 2 bases, leaving 5 bases of the junction unmatched. CDR3 length: 16 amino acids. Together with reference TRBV7-2 and TRBJ2-5, the CDR3 gives the full variable domain: GAGVSQSPSNKVTEKGKDVELRCDPISGHTALYWYRQSLGQGLEFLIYFQGNSAPDKSGLPSDRFSAERTGGSVSTLTIQRTQQEDSAVYLCASSLSGQGGQETQYFGPGTRLLVL.

The chain recombines TRBV2 with TRBJ1-1; TRBD1 is a possible D gene (5 bases). The germline V gene encodes CDR1 SNHLY and CDR2 FYNNEI. Trimming shortened V by 6 bases and J by 6 bases, and 8 bases separated the two germline ends. The CDR3 is 11 residues long. The CDR3 region has the DNA TGTGCCAGCAGCCCCAGGGCTGAAGCTTTCTTT. Translation gives CASSPRAEAFF.